This T cell receptor (beta chain) was observed in a study of identical twins. Trimming removed 2 bases from V and 0 bases from J, with 5 bases in between. Germline V gene sequence: CDR1 ENHRY, CDR2 SYGVKD. The CDR3 has 15 amino acids. MiXCR was run by TCRdb on the 5' RACE reads, yielding one entry per CDR3 protein. The table has 650,000 to 750,000 distinct CDR3 sequences, about 20% seen once. These sequences were also reported in another study, on T cells expressing NK-cell markers. That source reports: With respect to HCMV, seven of the eight sequenced donors were seropositive, and one was seronegative.

Material for sequencing was PBMCs. The receptor's source is a woman aged 18-29 years in good health. The chain couples TRBV10-3 to TRBJ1-6; D is unclear. CDR3 in DNA: TGTGCCATCAGTGAGGAAAGCTCCTATAATTCACCCCTCCACTTT. This codes for CAISEESSYNSPLHF.